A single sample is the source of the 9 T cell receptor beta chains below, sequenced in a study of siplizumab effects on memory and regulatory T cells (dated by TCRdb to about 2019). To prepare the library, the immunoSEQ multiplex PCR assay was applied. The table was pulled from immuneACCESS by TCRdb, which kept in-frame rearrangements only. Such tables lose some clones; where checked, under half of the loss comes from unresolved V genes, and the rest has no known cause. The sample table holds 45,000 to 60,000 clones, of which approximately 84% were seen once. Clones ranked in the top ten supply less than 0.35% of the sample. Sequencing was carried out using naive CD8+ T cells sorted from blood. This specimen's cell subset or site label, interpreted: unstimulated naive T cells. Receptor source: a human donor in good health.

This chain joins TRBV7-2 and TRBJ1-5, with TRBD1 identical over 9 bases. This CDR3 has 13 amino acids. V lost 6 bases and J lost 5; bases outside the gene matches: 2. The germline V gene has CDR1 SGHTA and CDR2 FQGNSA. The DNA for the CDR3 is TGTGCCAGCAGAGACAGGGGGGATCAGCCCCAGCATTTT. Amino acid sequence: CASRDRGDQPQHF.

CDR3 protein: CASSEFLGVAGALYEQYF. The CDR3, as DNA: TGTGCCAGCAGTGAATTCTTGGGGGTAGCGGGAGCCTTGTACGAGCAGTACTTC. The rearrangement uses TRBV2 and TRBJ2-7, with 9 positions matching TRBD2. This CDR3 contains 18 residues. Germline V gives CDR1 SNHLY, CDR2 FYNNEI. V dropped 2 bases and J dropped 4; count of bases not matched to a gene: 15.

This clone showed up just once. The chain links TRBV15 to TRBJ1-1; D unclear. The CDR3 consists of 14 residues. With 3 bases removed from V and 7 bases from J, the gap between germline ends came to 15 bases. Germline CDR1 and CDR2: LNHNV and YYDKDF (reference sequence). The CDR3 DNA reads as TGTGCCACCAGCAGGAATCGGGAGCGAAGTGAAGCTTTCTTT. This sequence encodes CATSRNRERSEAFF.

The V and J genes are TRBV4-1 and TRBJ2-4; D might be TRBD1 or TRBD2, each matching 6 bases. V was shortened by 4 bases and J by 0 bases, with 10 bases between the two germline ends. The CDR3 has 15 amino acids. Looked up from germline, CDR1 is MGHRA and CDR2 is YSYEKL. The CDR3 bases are TGCGCCAGCAGCCCGGGGGCAGTAGCCAAAAACATTCAGTACTTC. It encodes CASSPGAVAKNIQYF.

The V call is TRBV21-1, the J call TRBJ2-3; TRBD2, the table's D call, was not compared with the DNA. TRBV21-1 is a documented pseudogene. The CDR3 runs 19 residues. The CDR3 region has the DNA TGTGCCAGCAGCAAGAGTCGTTTACTAGCCCCCCGGCACACAGATACGCAGTATTTT. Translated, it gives CASSKSRLLAPRHTDTQYF.

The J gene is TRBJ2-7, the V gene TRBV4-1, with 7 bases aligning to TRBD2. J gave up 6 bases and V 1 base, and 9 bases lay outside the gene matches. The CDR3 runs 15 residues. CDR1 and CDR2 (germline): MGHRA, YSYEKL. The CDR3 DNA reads TGCGCCAGCAGCCAAGTAGACGGGGGGAGCTCCGAGCAGTACTTC. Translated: CASSQVDGGSSEQYF.

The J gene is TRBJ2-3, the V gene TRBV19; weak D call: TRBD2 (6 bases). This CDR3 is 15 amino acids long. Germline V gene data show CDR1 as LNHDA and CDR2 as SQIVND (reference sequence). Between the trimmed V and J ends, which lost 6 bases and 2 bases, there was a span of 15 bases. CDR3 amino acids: CASSNPGGNTDTQYF. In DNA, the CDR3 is TGTGCCAGTAGCAACCCAGGCGGGAACACAGATACGCAGTATTTT.

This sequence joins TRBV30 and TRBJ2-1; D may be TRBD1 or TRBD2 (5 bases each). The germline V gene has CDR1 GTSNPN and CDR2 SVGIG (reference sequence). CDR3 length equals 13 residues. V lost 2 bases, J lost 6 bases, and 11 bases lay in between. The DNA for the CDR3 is TGTGCCTGGAGTCGAGGGGTAGGCAATGAGCAGTTCTTC. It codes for CAWSRGVGNEQFF.

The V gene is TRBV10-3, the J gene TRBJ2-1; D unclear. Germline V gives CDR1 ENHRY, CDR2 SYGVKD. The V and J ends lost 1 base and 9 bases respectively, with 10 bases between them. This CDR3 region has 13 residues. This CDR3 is CAISEWSGSEQFF. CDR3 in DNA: TGTGCCATCAGTGAGTGGAGTGGTAGTGAGCAGTTCTTC.